The clone carrying this TCR beta chain was seen repeatedly, ten times or more. Its antigen remains unknown. The authors made TCR beta libraries by quantitative 5'-RACE with molecular barcodes. Each CDR3 protein is one row after TCRdb ran MiXCR on the 5' RACE reads. The data contain 100,000 or so distinct CDR3 sequences, roughly 9% of them singletons. Trimming cost V 8 bases and J 10 bases, with 9 bases left between them. The CDR3 is 10 amino acids. This sample was included in a study of CD8 T cells in ankylosing spondylitis. Study results and caveats: Clones tied to disease were said to be significantly enriched in matched ankylosing spondylitis synovial fluid. Within ankylosing spondylitis blood, a TCR beta motif made up of seven to nine highly homologous variants appeared to be characteristic. Reactive arthritis synovial fluid and blood were previously reported to contain some motif variants. Peripheral blood held disease-linked clones only at relatively low frequency, and these were CD8+.

The V call is TRBV12-3 or TRBV12-4, the J call TRBJ1-3, with D possibly TRBD1 on 5 matching bases. Source material: blood, either unsorted or a sorted T cell fraction (not recorded which). This receptor was obtained from a male donor with ankylosing spondylitis. DNA for the CDR3: TGTGCCAGCGGCGGGGGTACCATATATTTT. Its protein is CASGGGTIYF.